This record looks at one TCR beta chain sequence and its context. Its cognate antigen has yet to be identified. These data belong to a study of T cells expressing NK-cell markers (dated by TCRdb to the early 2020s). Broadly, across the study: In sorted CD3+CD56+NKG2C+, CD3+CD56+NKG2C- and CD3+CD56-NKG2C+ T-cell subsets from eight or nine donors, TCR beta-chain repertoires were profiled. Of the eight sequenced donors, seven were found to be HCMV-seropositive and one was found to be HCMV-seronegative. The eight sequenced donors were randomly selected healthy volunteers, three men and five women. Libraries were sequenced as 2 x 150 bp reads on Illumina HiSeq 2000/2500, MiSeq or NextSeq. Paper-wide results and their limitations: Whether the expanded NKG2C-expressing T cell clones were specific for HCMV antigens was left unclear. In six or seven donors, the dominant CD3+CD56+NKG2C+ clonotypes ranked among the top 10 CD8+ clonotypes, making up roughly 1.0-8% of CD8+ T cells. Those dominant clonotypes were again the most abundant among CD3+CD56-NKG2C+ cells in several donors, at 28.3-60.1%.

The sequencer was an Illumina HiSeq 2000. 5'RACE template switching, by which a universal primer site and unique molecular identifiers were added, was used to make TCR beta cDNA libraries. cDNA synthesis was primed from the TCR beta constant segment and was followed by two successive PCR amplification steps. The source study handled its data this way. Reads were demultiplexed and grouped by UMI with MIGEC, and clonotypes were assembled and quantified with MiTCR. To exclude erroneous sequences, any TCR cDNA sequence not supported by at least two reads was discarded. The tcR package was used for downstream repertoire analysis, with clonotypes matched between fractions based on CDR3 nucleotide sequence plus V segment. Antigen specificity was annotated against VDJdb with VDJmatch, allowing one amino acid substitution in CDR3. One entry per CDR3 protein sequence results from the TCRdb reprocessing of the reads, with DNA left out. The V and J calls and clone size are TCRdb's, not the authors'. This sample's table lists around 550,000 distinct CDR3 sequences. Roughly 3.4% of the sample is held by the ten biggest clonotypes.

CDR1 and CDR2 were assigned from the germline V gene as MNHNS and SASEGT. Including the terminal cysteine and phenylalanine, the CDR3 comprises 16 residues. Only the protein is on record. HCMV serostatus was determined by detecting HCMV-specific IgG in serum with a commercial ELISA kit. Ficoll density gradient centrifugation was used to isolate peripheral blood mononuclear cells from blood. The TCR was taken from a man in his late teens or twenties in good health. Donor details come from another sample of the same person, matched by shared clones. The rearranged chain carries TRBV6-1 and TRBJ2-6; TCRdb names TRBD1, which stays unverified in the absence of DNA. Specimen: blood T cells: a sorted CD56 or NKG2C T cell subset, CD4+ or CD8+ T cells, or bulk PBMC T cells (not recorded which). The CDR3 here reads CASSEAEGLGANVLTF.